This T cell receptor beta chain was found in a study of blood T cell repertoires in COVID-19. Participant-given clinical history determined each cohort assignment. Germline values: CDR1 SGHRS, CDR2 YFSETQ. With V trimmed by 0 bases and J by 0 bases, 1 base remained unmatched. The CDR3 has 15 residues. This clone was recorded only once. Libraries were prepared by immunoSEQ multiplex PCR; TCRdb keeps only in-frame clonotypes and omits some of them. The sample consists of some 390,000 clones, approximately 90% of them appearing once. The V and J genes are TRBV5-1 and TRBJ1-2, with 8 bases matching TRBD1. Sequenced: PBMCs or T cells enriched from blood (not recorded which). The receptor comes from a man younger than 40 who had recovered from COVID-19. The CDR3 sequence: CASSLAQGANYGYTF. In DNA form, the CDR3 reads TGCGCCAGCAGCTTGGCACAGGGGGCTAACTATGGCTACACCTTC.